Following are 14 T cell receptor beta chains from one sample sequenced in a study of response to subunit inactivated influenza vaccine. A single record per CDR3 protein comes from TCRdb applying MiXCR to the RT-PCR reads. The sample includes 500,000 or so distinct CDR3 sequences, approximately 17% seen only once; the top ten take over 2.5%. The specimen comprised CD4+ T cells sorted from PBMCs, sampled around 25 months after vaccination. The receptors derive from a man between 50 and 69 years old who received an inactivated influenza vaccine.

The chain links TRBV20-1 to TRBJ2-1; possibly TRBD2 for D (6 bases). The CDR3 runs to 14 residues. The V end was cut by 5 bases, the J end by 4 bases, with 15 bases between. Germline values: CDR1 DFQATT, CDR2 SNEGSKA (reference sequence). This CDR3 reads CSALDYLLYNEQFF. The DNA for the CDR3 is TGCAGTGCTTTGGACTACCTCCTATACAATGAGCAGTTCTTC.

The chain couples TRBV28 to TRBJ2-1; the D is unclear. CDR3 size: 13 residues. The V and J ends lost 8 bases and 4 bases respectively, with 12 bases between them. CDR1 and CDR2 from the germline V gene are MDHEN and SYDVKM. The CDR3 loop is CASCARLYNEQFF. The CDR3 DNA reads TGTGCCAGCTGCGCGAGATTATACAATGAGCAGTTCTTC.

The V call is TRBV15, the J call TRBJ2-1; 10 nucleotides match TRBD1. The CDR3 totals 15 residues. With 5 bases clipped from V and 6 bases from J, the junction kept 7 bases outside the gene matches. Germline CDR1 and CDR2: LNHNV and YYDKDF (reference sequence). The CDR3 DNA reads TGTGCCACCAGCCCGGGACAGGGGATTTTCAATGAGCAGTTCTTC. It specifies CATSPGQGIFNEQFF.

This clonotype was seen only a few times. This chain links TRBV11-2 with TRBJ2-1; 8 nucleotides match TRBD2. The germline CDR1 and CDR2 sequences are SGHAT and FQNNGV. The CDR3 loop spans 16 amino acids. With 1 base clipped from V and 7 bases from J, the junction kept 9 bases outside the gene matches. CDR3 protein: CASSLGRRGEYNEQFF. The CDR3 region has the DNA TGTGCCAGCAGCTTAGGACGGCGGGGGGAATATAATGAGCAGTTCTTC.

This clonotype occurred a few times. The chain's CDR3 is CASSPVRGDRLSSYNSPLHF. CDR3 nucleotide sequence: TGTGCCAGCAGTCCTGTTCGTGGGGACAGACTTAGCTCCTATAATTCACCCCTCCACTTT. V is TRBV28 and J is TRBJ1-6; 7 nucleotides align to TRBD1. With 5 bases clipped from V and 0 bases from J, the junction kept 16 bases outside the gene matches. The CDR3 extends over 20 amino acids. The V gene's germline CDR1 is MDHEN and CDR2 SYDVKM.

This clonotype appeared a few times. This chain links TRBV15 with TRBJ2-3; TRBD2 aligns across 11 bases. Trimming cost V 1 base and J 7 bases; bases outside gene matches: 7. CDR1 is LNHNV, CDR2 YYDKDF, per germline (reference sequence). The CDR3 is 16 amino acids. CDR3 in DNA: TGTGCCACCAGCAGAGGGTCTAGCGGGGGGAAAAATACGCAGTATTTT. This sequence encodes CATSRGSSGGKNTQYF.

V gene TRBV21-1 combines with J gene TRBJ2-1; the listed D gene, TRBD2, was not tested against the DNA. TRBV21-1 counts as a pseudogene. The CDR3 contains 16 residues. The CDR3 nucleotides are TGTGCCAGCAGCAACCCAGCGGGAGGGCCTTGGAATGAGCAGTTCTTC. Its protein is CASSNPAGGPWNEQFF.

This clonotype has only a few counts. The rearrangement links TRBV11-2 to TRBJ2-5, with D unresolved. This CDR3 has 15 amino acids. Trimming took off 0 bases at V and 1 base at J, with 9 bases between the two ends. Germline CDR1 and CDR2: SGHAT and FQNNGV. In DNA, the CDR3 is TGTGCCAGCAGCTTAGATCCGAACAGCCAAGAGACCCAGTACTTC. Translating gives CASSLDPNSQETQYF.

This clonotype was seen a handful of times. This chain links TRBV27 with TRBJ2-2; TRBD1 matches 7 bases. J gave up 0 bases and V 4 bases, and 2 bases lay outside the gene matches. This CDR3 is built from 15 residues. Per the germline V gene, CDR1 is MNHEY and CDR2 is SMNVEV (reference sequence). The CDR3 sequence is CASSYGTANTGELFF. The CDR3, as DNA: TGTGCCAGCAGTTACGGGACAGCGAACACCGGGGAGCTGTTTTTT.

This clonotype was found a few times. The V call is TRBV3-1, the J call TRBJ2-1, with 7 bases aligning to TRBD2. This CDR3 has 15 residues. V trimming: 2 bases; J trimming: 7 bases; junction bases outside the gene matches: 8. The germline V gene has CDR1 LGHDT and CDR2 YNNKEL (reference sequence). The CDR3 DNA is TGTGCCAGCAGCCAAACTCCGGGAGGAGCGAATGAGCAGTTCTTC. It encodes CASSQTPGGANEQFF.

This clonotype came up a few times. The CDR3 region has the DNA TGTGCCAGCAGCTTAGTTTACAGCGGGGAGCTGTTTTTT. It translates to CASSLVYSGELFF. The chain joins TRBV11-3 to TRBJ2-2, with D unclear. The CDR3 extends over 13 amino acids. Germline loops: CDR1 SGHNT, CDR2 YENEEA. V dropped 1 base and J dropped 7 bases, with 7 bases sitting between them.

This clonotype was found a few times. The chain couples TRBV4-2 to TRBJ1-4; no reliable D call. The CDR3 spans 18 residues. Trimming left V 0 bases short and J 1 base short, with 15 bases between. CDR1 and CDR2 (germline): LGHNA, YNFKEQ. DNA for the CDR3: TGTGCCAGCAGCCAAGAATTCCTCACCGGCGTAACTAATGAAAAACTGTTTTTT. Translating gives CASSQEFLTGVTNEKLFF.

The sample holds many counts of this clonotype. The genes are TRBV6-5 and TRBJ2-3; 12 bases align to TRBD2. The ends lost 2 bases at V and 4 bases at J; junction bases unmatched: 10. This CDR3 is 18 amino acids long. Germline V gene lookup returns CDR1 MNHEY and CDR2 SVGAGI. Here the CDR3 DNA reads TGTGCCAGCAGTTACAATACACCGGGACTAGCGGGTTCAGATACGCAGTATTTT. It specifies CASSYNTPGLAGSDTQYF.

In its sample, this clonotype was seen a few times. The chain links TRBV5-1 to TRBJ1-2; TRBD1 agrees at 11 bases. Germline CDR1 SGHRS, CDR2 YFSETQ. The CDR3 runs 15 residues. After removal of 0 bases from V and 8 bases from J, the junction contained 6 bases not matched to a gene. CDR3 sequence (DNA): TGCGCCAGCAGCTTGGAAGGACAGGGGGCGGCGGGCTACACCTTC. Protein: CASSLEGQGAAGYTF.